Each of the 30 T cell receptor beta chains below was sequenced from the same sample in a study of blood T cell repertoires in COVID-19. The table came from immunoSEQ multiplex PCR; TCRdb's copy has only in-frame clones and leaves some out. The table lists more than 300,000 clones, 65% to 90% of them singletons, with more than 9% in the top ten. Sequencing was performed on PBMCs or T cells enriched from blood (not recorded which). The origin of the receptors is a woman younger than 35 who had recovered from COVID-19.

The chain links TRBV4-1 to TRBJ1-2; 12 bases align to TRBD1. Per the germline V gene, CDR1 is MGHRA and CDR2 is YSYEKL. V lost 1 base to trimming and J lost 8 bases; unmatched junction nucleotides: 8. This CDR3 spans 16 amino acids. As DNA, the CDR3 is TGCGCCAGCAGCCAAGTTTGGGGACAGGGGGCAGAGGGCTACACCTTC. Residues: CASSQVWGQGAEGYTF.

The gene calls are TRBV6-4 and TRBJ2-1; 9 nucleotides align to TRBD2. In germline, CDR1 is MRHNA, CDR2 SNTAGT. CDR3 size: 15 residues. Unmatched junction bases numbered 9, after V lost 4 bases and J lost 8 bases. The CDR3 loop reads CASSVGAGGTYEQFF. The CDR3 nucleotides read TGTGCCAGCAGTGTTGGGGCGGGAGGGACGTATGAGCAGTTCTTC.

CDR3 nucleotides: TGTGCCAGCTCACCACCGACGGGGTTCCTCCACTTT. Translating gives CASSPPTGFLHF. This chain uses TRBV18 with TRBJ1-6; D gene unclear. Germline V gene data show CDR1 as KGHSH and CDR2 as LQKENI. V was pared by 0 bases and J by 15 bases, with 9 bases between. The CDR3 length is 12 residues.

This clone has a single count. The V call is TRBV7-9, the J call TRBJ2-5, with 7 bases fitting TRBD1. The CDR3 is 15 amino acids. The germline gives CDR1 SEHNR, CDR2 FQNEAQ (reference sequence). With 3 bases clipped from V and 4 bases from J, the junction kept 8 bases outside the gene matches. CDR3 bases: TGTGCCAGCAGCTTTAGACAGGGCGGAATAGAGACCCAGTACTTC. This translates into CASSFRQGGIETQYF. Complete variable domain (other parts from reference TRBV7-9 and TRBJ2-5): DTGVSQNPRHKITKRGQNVTFRCDPISEHNRLYWYRQTLGQGPEFLTYFQNEAQLEKSRLLSDRFSAERPKGSFSTLEIQRTEQGDSAMYLCASSFRQGGIETQYFGPGTRLLVL.

This clone was found a few times. The CDR3 loop reads CASSLTGSSGYTF. DNA of the CDR3: TGTGCCAGCAGCCTGACAGGGTCCTCTGGCTACACCTTC. The V and J genes are TRBV7-2 and TRBJ1-2; 7 bases are a match to TRBD1. V lost 5 bases to trimming and J lost 7 bases; unmatched junction nucleotides: 7. The germline gives CDR1 SGHTA, CDR2 FQGNSA. This CDR3 contains 13 residues.

This rearrangement joins TRBV4-2 to TRBJ2-7; 9 positions agree with TRBD2. CDR3 length equals 15 residues. From germline, CDR1 is LGHNA and CDR2 YNFKEQ. The V segment lost 1 base and the J segment 1 base; nucleotides outside the gene matches: 2. The DNA of the CDR3 is TGTGCCAGCAGCCAAGCTAGCGGGGAGTCCTACGAGCAGTACTTC. Translating gives CASSQASGESYEQYF.

This clone turned up a few times. The chain carries TRBV7-8 and TRBJ1-2, with 11 positions matching TRBD1. The CDR3 covers 21 residues. The V segment lost 6 bases and the J segment 3 bases; nucleotides outside the gene matches: 24. The V gene's germline CDR1 is SGHVS and CDR2 FQNEAQ. DNA for the CDR3: TGTGCCAGCAGTCCATTGTGGACCCAACGGGACAGGGGGTCGGGGGACTATGGCTACACCTTC. Translation: CASSPLWTQRDRGSGDYGYTF. Combining the CDR3 with reference TRBV7-8 and TRBJ1-2 gives the whole variable domain GAGVSQSPRYKVAKRGQDVALRCDPISGHVSLFWYQQALGQGPEFLTYFQNEAQLDKSGLPSDRFFAERPEGSVSTLKIQRTQQEDSAVYLCASSPLWTQRDRGSGDYGYTFGSGTRLTVV.

V gene TRBV27 combines with J gene TRBJ2-5, with a tentative D call TRBD1 (6 bases). Deletions cut 8 bases from V and 5 bases from J, with 9 bases between. The V gene's germline CDR1 is MNHEY and CDR2 SMNVEV (reference sequence). The CDR3 is 11 residues long. CDR3 DNA: TGTGCCAGCGCGCAGGGGGAGACCCAGTACTTC. Its translation: CASAQGETQYF.

The chain recombines TRBV12-3 or TRBV12-4 with TRBJ2-2; D is ambiguous. Trimming cost V 2 bases and J 7 bases, with 8 bases left between them. The CDR3 extends over 13 amino acids. CDR3 loop: CASSLTPGGELFF. The CDR3 DNA reads as TGTGCCAGCAGTTTAACCCCGGGCGGGGAGCTGTTTTTT.

The chain combines TRBV28 with TRBJ1-4; 7 bases fit TRBD1. V lost 5 bases and J lost 7; bases outside the gene matches: 7. Per germline, CDR1 MDHEN and CDR2 SYDVKM. This CDR3 region has 14 residues. The CDR3 DNA is TGTGCCAGCAGTAGGACAGGAAGGGGTGAAAAACTGTTTTTT. Translating gives CASSRTGRGEKLFF.

V is TRBV7-6 and J is TRBJ2-7; D is perhaps TRBD1 (6 bases). The CDR3 runs to 14 residues. The V gene lost 5 bases and the J gene lost 3 bases, with 14 bases spanning the gap. CDR1 is SGHVS, CDR2 FNYEAQ, per germline. This chain's CDR3 is CASSPAVTGYEQYF. The CDR3 region has the DNA TGTGCCAGCAGCCCCGCGGTGACAGGCTACGAGCAGTACTTC.

The chain uses TRBV18 and TRBJ2-3; TRBD2 might be the D (5 bases). This CDR3 has 14 amino acids. The V and J ends lost 3 bases and 1 base respectively, with 8 bases between them. Germline V gene data show CDR1 as KGHSH and CDR2 as LQKENI. The CDR3 loop reads CASSPGLRTDTQYF. DNA for the CDR3: TGTGCCAGCTCACCTGGACTCCGCACAGATACGCAGTATTTT.

The chain links TRBV7-8 to TRBJ2-4; 7 bases align to TRBD1. Germline-derived CDR1 and CDR2 are SGHVS and FQNEAQ. Unmatched junction bases numbered 12, after V lost 4 bases and J lost 9 bases. This CDR3 is built from 15 residues. CDR3 nucleotides: TGTGCCAGCAGCTCGACTTTAGGGGGCGCGACCATTCAGTACTTC. Residues: CASSSTLGGATIQYF.

The chain links TRBV5-4 to TRBJ2-7, with 7 nucleotides matching TRBD2. This CDR3 is built from 16 residues. Germline V gives CDR1 SGHNT, CDR2 YYREEE (reference sequence). Trimming removed 0 bases from V and 4 bases from J; junction bases left unmatched: 10. The CDR3 bases are TGTGCCAGCAGCTTGGAAAGAGCGGGATCGGTGTACGAGCAGTACTTC. Translating gives CASSLERAGSVYEQYF.

The chain carries TRBV18 and TRBJ2-3; 7 positions match TRBD1. The CDR3 is made up of 14 amino acids. V was pared by 4 bases and J by 4 bases, with 5 bases of the junction left unmatched. Per germline, CDR1 KGHSH and CDR2 LQKENI. In nucleotides, the CDR3 is TGTGCCAGCTCACTCGGGACAGAATCAGATACGCAGTATTTT. Translating gives CASSLGTESDTQYF.

J is TRBJ2-1 and V is TRBV10-3; TRBD1 matches at 7 bases. The CDR3 sequence is 15 residues long. After removal of 7 bases from V and 4 bases from J, the junction contained 10 bases not matched to a gene. Germline loops: CDR1 ENHRY, CDR2 SYGVKD. The CDR3 reads CAITEQGLGYNEQFF. In DNA, the CDR3 is TGTGCCATCACCGAACAGGGGCTAGGGTACAATGAGCAGTTCTTC.

This clone appeared a single time. The chain recombines TRBV4-1 with TRBJ1-1; tentative D call: TRBD1 (6 bases). This CDR3 is built from 15 residues. The germline V and J ends were trimmed by 2 bases and 5 bases, with 15 bases remaining between them. Germline loops: CDR1 MGHRA, CDR2 YSYEKL. The CDR3 DNA sequence: TGCGCCAGCAGCCAACGGACAACAGGGCTTACTGAAGCTTTCTTT. Protein product: CASSQRTTGLTEAFF.

Concerning this clone itself: Other DNA sequences from this sample encode an identical CDR3 as well. V is TRBV28 and J is TRBJ1-1; possible D gene TRBD1, 6 bases. Trimming took off 5 bases at V and 5 bases at J, with 18 bases between the two ends. CDR1 is MDHEN and CDR2 is SYDVKM in the germline V gene. The CDR3 runs 15 residues. This CDR3 reads CASSTPGQGNTEAFF. DNA for the CDR3: TGTGCCAGCAGTACCCCGGGACAAGGGAATACTGAAGCTTTCTTT.

V is TRBV6-5 and J is TRBJ1-1; D is ambiguous. This CDR3 contains 15 residues. CDR1 and CDR2 (germline): MNHEY, SVGAGI. With 0 bases removed from V and 5 bases from J, the gap between germline ends came to 13 bases. The CDR3 loop reads CASSYSSTGGTEAFF. The CDR3 DNA sequence: TGTGCCAGCAGTTACTCGAGTACGGGAGGGACTGAAGCTTTCTTT.

The rearrangement uses TRBV9 and TRBJ1-4; D not certain. V was clipped by 4 bases and J by 4 bases, with 14 bases between them. CDR1 SGDLS and CDR2 YYNGEE come from the germline V gene. CDR3 length: 15 residues. CDR3 sequence: CASSPEGGNNEKLFF. The CDR3 nucleotides are TGTGCCAGCAGCCCCGAGGGTGGGAATAATGAAAAACTGTTTTTT.

The chain has TRBV20-1 and TRBJ1-6, with D maybe TRBD1 (5 bases). Trimming stripped 3 bases from V and 6 bases from J, with 15 bases between. Germline CDR1 and CDR2: DFQATT and SNEGSKA (reference sequence). This CDR3 region has 15 residues. CDR3 sequence: CSASSRGTGNSPLHF. In DNA form, the CDR3 reads TGCAGTGCTAGTTCCCGGGGGACTGGTAATTCACCCCTCCACTTT.

The chain has TRBV19 and TRBJ2-2; 11 bases map to TRBD2. There are 15 residues in the CDR3. CDR1 is LNHDA and CDR2 is SQIVND in the germline V gene (reference sequence). V lost 10 bases to trimming and J lost 3 bases; unmatched junction nucleotides: 7. CDR3 sequence: CATKGLAGYTGELFF. CDR3 coding DNA: TGTGCCACCAAAGGACTAGCGGGCTACACCGGGGAGCTGTTTTTT.

On this clone itself: At the DNA level, this CDR3 is encoded by other sequences in the same sample as well. The chain links TRBV5-1 to TRBJ2-7; 7 bases fit TRBD1. This CDR3 comprises 14 residues. The V gene's germline CDR1 is SGHRS and CDR2 YFSETQ. V shed 4 bases and J 0 bases; nucleotides not matched to a gene: 4. The CDR3 sequence: CASSLQGDSYEQYF. The CDR3 bases are TGCGCCAGCAGCCTGCAGGGGGACTCCTACGAGCAGTACTTC.

This clone is a singleton in its sample. DNA for the CDR3: TGTGCCACCAGCAGAGATCTAGCGACGGATACGCAGTATTTT. Encoded protein: CATSRDLATDTQYF. The chain carries TRBV15 and TRBJ2-3, with D possibly TRBD2 on 6 matching bases. Per germline, CDR1 LNHNV and CDR2 YYDKDF (reference sequence). CDR3 size: 14 residues. Trimming stripped 0 bases from V and 6 bases from J, with 10 bases between.

The V call is TRBV24-1, the J call TRBJ1-3, with D unclear. Trimming took off 5 bases at V and 6 bases at J, with 13 bases between the two ends. CDR3 size: 14 residues. Per the germline V gene, CDR1 is KGHDR and CDR2 is SFDVKD. The CDR3 DNA is TGTGCCACCAGTGGTGCTACGGTTGAAAACACCATATATTTT. Protein sequence: CATSGATVENTIYF.

The genes are TRBV2 and TRBJ2-1; TRBD1 might be the D (6 bases). Germline CDR1 is SNHLY and CDR2 is FYNNEI. CDR3 length equals 15 residues. V lost 10 bases and J lost 2, with 18 bases in between. CDR3 loop: CATSVDRPPYNEQFF. The CDR3 DNA reads as TGTGCCACCAGCGTTGACAGGCCCCCCTACAATGAGCAGTTCTTC.

This rearrangement joins TRBV18 to TRBJ1-1; D remains ambiguous. The CDR3 is 13 amino acids. Deletions cut 6 bases from V and 1 base from J, with 9 bases between. Looked up from germline, CDR1 is KGHSH and CDR2 is LQKENI. This chain's CDR3 is CASSGEGNTEAFF. The DNA of the CDR3 is TGTGCCAGCTCCGGGGAGGGGAACACTGAAGCTTTCTTT.

The rearrangement links TRBV18 to TRBJ2-1; 13 positions agree with TRBD2. There are 16 residues in the CDR3. Germline-derived CDR1 and CDR2 are KGHSH and LQKENI. V trimming: 0 bases; J trimming: 7 bases; junction bases outside the gene matches: 3. CDR3 sequence: CASSPPGLAGRNEQFF. The CDR3, as DNA: TGTGCCAGCTCACCACCGGGACTAGCGGGAAGAAATGAGCAGTTCTTC.

This chain connects TRBV12-3 or TRBV12-4 to TRBJ1-5; D remains ambiguous. The CDR3 sequence is 12 residues long. Trimming cost V 3 bases and J 9 bases, with 9 bases left between them. CDR3 amino acids: CASSFGTGPQHF. In DNA, the CDR3 is TGTGCCAGCAGTTTTGGTACCGGGCCCCAGCATTTT.

This clone was seen just once. This sequence joins TRBV24-1 and TRBJ1-1; the D gene is possibly TRBD1 (6 bases). This CDR3 has 13 residues. V dropped 7 bases and J dropped 4 bases, with 12 bases sitting between them. The V gene's germline CDR1 is KGHDR and CDR2 SFDVKD. The CDR3 region has the DNA TGTGCCACCAGCCAACAGGGTGGCACTGAAGCTTTCTTT. Translated, it gives CATSQQGGTEAFF.